These 20 T cell receptor beta chains came from one sample sequenced in a study of blood T cell repertoires in COVID-19. Produced via immunoSEQ multiplex PCR; TCRdb's table is partial and in-frame only. The table lists roughly 120,000 clones, about 85% of them singletons, with roughly 3.2% in the top ten. The sequenced sample consisted of peripheral blood. All receptors come from a woman aged 80 or over with COVID-19, enrolled during active disease.

The chain uses TRBV7-9 and TRBJ2-7; possibly TRBD1 for D (6 bases). The V gene's germline CDR1 is SEHNR and CDR2 FQNEAQ (reference sequence). Between the trimmed V and J ends, which lost 4 bases and 5 bases, there was a span of 12 bases. CDR3 size: 13 residues. DNA for the CDR3: TGTGCCAGCAGCTCCGTAGGGGGTGACGAGCAGTACTTC. Its translation is CASSSVGGDEQYF. The full variable domain, with the rest looked up from reference TRBV7-9 and TRBJ2-7, is DTGVSQNPRHKITKRGQNVTFRCDPISEHNRLYWYRQTLGQGPEFLTYFQNEAQLEKSRLLSDRFSAERPKGSFSTLEIQRTEQGDSAMYLCASSSVGGDEQYFGPGTRLTVT.

The V gene is TRBV5-4, the J gene TRBJ2-6, with TRBD1 matching over 8 bases. CDR1 is SGHNT and CDR2 is YYREEE in the germline V gene (reference sequence). With V trimmed by 9 bases and J by 2 bases, 10 bases remained unmatched. The CDR3 runs to 16 residues. CDR3 sequence reads: CATSGQGNAGANVLTF. The DNA of the CDR3 is TGTGCCACCTCCGGACAGGGTAATGCTGGGGCCAACGTCCTGACTTTC.

The chain carries TRBV6-2 or TRBV6-3 and TRBJ1-5, with a weak D call TRBD1 (5 bases). The ends were cut back, 4 bases at V and 9 bases at J, with 13 bases in the middle. Germline V CDR1 and CDR2: MNHEY, SVGEGT. CDR3 length: 13 residues. This CDR3 is CASSLDAQGPQHF. In DNA form, the CDR3 reads TGTGCCAGCAGTTTGGACGCCCAGGGGCCCCAGCATTTT.

V usage is TRBV28 and J usage is TRBJ1-1; TRBD1 matches at 7 bases. The V gene's germline CDR1 is MDHEN and CDR2 SYDVKM. The trim removed 3 bases at V and 3 bases at J, leaving 7 bases unmatched. The CDR3 runs 15 residues. The CDR3 DNA reads as TGTGCCAGCAGTTTTGGCAGGGGGATGTACACTGAAGCTTTCTTT. Its translation is CASSFGRGMYTEAFF.

The chain couples TRBV7-2 to TRBJ2-7, with 13 positions matching TRBD2. The trim removed 5 bases at V and 6 bases at J, leaving 7 bases unmatched. Germline assignment: CDR1 SGHTA and CDR2 FQGNSA. The CDR3 has 15 residues. The CDR3 DNA reads as TGTGCCAGCAGCCCAGGGACTAGCGGGAACGGCGAGCAGTACTTC. It translates to CASSPGTSGNGEQYF. Looking up the rest from reference TRBV7-2 and TRBJ2-7 gives the full variable domain: GAGVSQSPSNKVTEKGKDVELRCDPISGHTALYWYRQSLGQGLEFLIYFQGNSAPDKSGLPSDRFSAERTGGSVSTLTIQRTQQEDSAVYLCASSPGTSGNGEQYFGPGTRLTVT.

J is TRBJ1-1 and V is TRBV5-4, with D possibly being TRBD1 (5 bases). Trimming removed 4 bases from V and 0 bases from J, with 7 bases in between. Germline lookup yields CDR1 SGHNT and CDR2 YYREEE (reference sequence). The CDR3 runs 13 residues. The CDR3: CASSETVNTEAFF. The CDR3 region has the DNA TGTGCCAGCAGCGAGACAGTGAACACTGAAGCTTTCTTT.

The genes are TRBV2 and TRBJ1-4, with 9 bases fitting TRBD1. V was clipped by 6 bases and J by 8 bases; unmatched bases: 7. The CDR3 is 14 amino acids. Germline V gene sequence: CDR1 SNHLY, CDR2 FYNNEI. In DNA, the CDR3 is TGTGCCAGCAGCCTGGGACAGGGAAGCGAAAAACTGTTTTTT. This codes for CASSLGQGSEKLFF. The full variable domain, completed using reference TRBV2 and TRBJ1-4, is EPEVTQTPSHQVTQMGQEVILRCVPISNHLYFYWYRQILGQKVEFLVSFYNNEISEKSEIFDDQFSVERPDGSNFTLKIRSTKLEDSAMYFCASSLGQGSEKLFFGSGTQLSVL.

This clone has a handful of counts. The CDR3 loop is CASKDRVRNGYTF. CDR3 in DNA: TGTGCCAGCAAAGACAGGGTCAGAAATGGCTACACCTTC. The gene calls are TRBV7-2 and TRBJ1-2; 7 bases are a match to TRBD1. The CDR3 extends over 13 amino acids. The V gene's germline CDR1 is SGHTA and CDR2 FQGNSA. With 7 bases clipped from V and 6 bases from J, the junction kept 8 bases outside the gene matches.

The count of this clone is one. V and J are TRBV28 and TRBJ1-4; 8 nucleotides match TRBD1. This CDR3 contains 14 residues. Germline values: CDR1 MDHEN, CDR2 SYDVKM. The V gene end was trimmed by 7 bases and the J gene end by 7 bases; junction bases not matched to a gene: 8. CDR3 sequence reads: CASISPQGGEKLFF. The CDR3 coding sequence is TGTGCCAGCATATCCCCACAGGGGGGTGAAAAACTGTTTTTT.

The gene calls are TRBV6-5 and TRBJ2-7; 11 bases fit TRBD1. The CDR3 spans 14 residues. V lost 8 bases to trimming and J lost 3 bases; unmatched junction nucleotides: 6. Germline V gene lookup returns CDR1 MNHEY and CDR2 SVGAGI. The DNA of the CDR3 is TGTGCCAGCGGCCCGGGACAGGGGGGCTACGAGCAGTACTTC. Protein: CASGPGQGGYEQYF.

The chain uses TRBV24-1 and TRBJ1-1, with unresolved D. CDR1 KGHDR and CDR2 SFDVKD come from the germline V gene. Trimming shortened V by 8 bases and J by 3 bases, and 12 bases separated the two germline ends. The CDR3 sequence is 13 residues long. CDR3 DNA sequence: TGTGCCACCAAGGGAGGGCGGTACACTGAAGCTTTCTTT. As protein: CATKGGRYTEAFF.

The gene calls are TRBV5-1 and TRBJ1-1; D is unclear. The CDR3 covers 11 residues. V was shortened by 2 bases and J by 11 bases, with 10 bases between the two germline ends. Per the germline V gene, CDR1 is SGHRS and CDR2 is YFSETQ. Here the CDR3 reads CASSLGGAAFF. For the CDR3, the DNA is TGCGCCAGCAGCTTAGGTGGAGCGGCTTTCTTT.

The chain links TRBV5-8 to TRBJ2-2; 7 bases are shared with TRBD1. The V and J ends lost 0 bases and 5 bases, in that order; junction bases with no gene match: 4. Germline V gives CDR1 SGHTS, CDR2 YDEGEE. This CDR3 has 15 residues. The CDR3 region has the DNA TGTGCCAGCAGCTTGGGTGTACAGGGGACCGGGGAGCTGTTTTTT. This gives the protein CASSLGVQGTGELFF.

This clone was counted once. This rearrangement joins TRBV10-3 to TRBJ2-3, with 9 bases identical to TRBD1. Germline V gene sequence: CDR1 ENHRY, CDR2 SYGVKD. The J segment lost 5 bases and the V segment lost 3 bases, leaving 3 bases of the junction unmatched. The CDR3 runs 14 residues. The CDR3 DNA reads TGTGCCATCAGTGACGGGACAGGGAGAGATACGCAGTATTTT. Its translation is CAISDGTGRDTQYF.

This clone showed up just a few times. V and J are TRBV6-6 and TRBJ1-4; D gene unclear. V was shortened by 5 bases and J by 0 bases, with 16 bases between the two germline ends. This CDR3 comprises 17 residues. The germline CDR1 and CDR2 sequences are MNHNY and SVGAGI (reference sequence). CDR3 residues: CASSLTEQITTNEKLFF. CDR3 DNA sequence: TGTGCCAGCAGTCTAACAGAACAAATCACAACTAATGAAAAACTGTTTTTT.

This rearrangement joins TRBV7-3 to TRBJ1-1; D perhaps matches TRBD1 (5 bases). Germline assignment: CDR1 SGHTA and CDR2 FQGTGA. V was trimmed by 2 bases and J by 1 base, leaving 8 bases between them. The CDR3 runs to 14 residues. In DNA, the CDR3 is TGTGCCAGCAGCTTAGGCGGGGGGAACACTGAAGCTTTCTTT. It is translated as CASSLGGGNTEAFF.

The V gene is TRBV14, the J gene TRBJ2-1; 12 bases line up with TRBD2. Germline V gives CDR1 SGHDN, CDR2 FVKESK. The CDR3 runs to 15 residues. V lost 4 bases and J lost 7; bases outside the gene matches: 5. In nucleotides, the CDR3 is TGTGCCAGCAGCCCAGGACTAGCGGGGATAAATGAGCAGTTCTTC. Translated, it gives CASSPGLAGINEQFF. Based on the CDR3 plus reference TRBV14 and TRBJ2-1, the full variable domain is EAGVTQFPSHSVIEKGQTVTLRCDPISGHDNLYWYRRVMGKEIKFLLHFVKESKQDESGMPNNRFLAERTGGTYSTLKVQPAELEDSGVYFCASSPGLAGINEQFFGPGTRLTVL.

The chain is built from TRBV28 and TRBJ1-2, with a possible D match to TRBD1 (5 bases). CDR1 is MDHEN, CDR2 SYDVKM, per germline. The CDR3 has 13 amino acids. The V end was cut by 9 bases, the J end by 5 bases, with 16 bases between. The CDR3 nucleotides read TGTGCCAGACCTCTGGGGCTATTTTATGGCTACACCTTC. Its translation: CARPLGLFYGYTF.

This chain links TRBV28 with TRBJ1-2, with D possibly matching TRBD1 (6 bases). CDR1 and CDR2 (germline): MDHEN, SYDVKM. V was clipped by 2 bases and J by 6 bases, with 19 bases between them. CDR3 length equals 16 residues. The CDR3 sequence: CASSLTLDLQGNGYTF. CDR3 bases: TGTGCCAGCAGTTTAACCCTCGATCTACAGGGTAATGGCTACACCTTC.

The chain has TRBV29-1 and TRBJ2-2; 11 bases map to TRBD1. This CDR3 contains 15 residues. V shed 5 bases and J 5 bases; nucleotides not matched to a gene: 7. Per germline, CDR1 SQVTM and CDR2 ANQGSEA. The CDR3 loop is CSVRPGTGGTGELFF. The CDR3 DNA is TGCAGCGTTCGGCCTGGGACAGGGGGAACCGGGGAGCTGTTTTTT.